This TCR beta chain was observed in a study of early T cells in non-severe SARS-CoV-2 infection (TCRdb year 2021). Some background on the complete study: Because TCR sequencing was done on bulk RNA from unsorted whole blood, the alpha and beta chains could not be paired. What the authors observed across the whole study: VDJdb matching was skewed toward anti-spike CD8 responses and likely underestimated virus-specific expansions by missing private and CD4 specificities.

The study was a case-control design nested within a healthcare worker cohort in London, UK, with weekly nasopharyngeal swab PCR tests and blood sampling. Healthcare workers were enrolled in the week of the UK lockdown, from 23 to 31 March 2020, and were followed every week for up to about 16 weeks. Libraries were constructed by 5' RACE. Sequencing was performed on a NextSeq 500. In the TCR library protocol, unique molecular identifiers were attached to individual cDNA molecules to correct for PCR bias and sequencing error. Both TCR alpha and beta chains were sequenced, and tight co-correlation was observed between alpha and beta sequence abundances in each sample. As for how the authors treated the data: Decombinator V4 was used to perform V gene, J gene and CDR3 annotation of TCR sequences. TCRs were defined as expanded if a significant change between any two time points was detected under a Poisson model with p below 0.0001. Abundances of TCRs were expressed as counts per million after normalisation to the total number of TCRs sequenced in each sample. TRAV1-2 paired with TRAJ12, TRAJ20 or TRAJ33 defined MAIT TCRs, while TRAV10 paired with TRAJ18 defined iNKT TCRs. A search of VDJdb, accessed on 1 November 2021, was run for TCRs annotated to CMV, EBV and SARS-CoV-2, with TCRs annotated for multiple antigens excluded. The raw public reads went through TCRdb reprocessing: fastp at Q25, MiXCR clone calling, in-frame beta chains kept. Each entry merges the rows of one CDR3 protein and shows their most common DNA and genes. For this entry, the V and J calls and clone size follow TCRdb and not the study's own pipeline. The sample table lists about 59,000 distinct CDR3 sequences, over 10% of them with a count of one. Clones ranked in the top ten supply about 10% of the sample.

In the case of this clonotype: It lacks a known antigen. A clone one base away is much larger, so this may be a read error.

The germline V gene specifies SGDLS as CDR1 and YYNGEE as CDR2. Trimmed from V: 4 bases; trimmed from J: 5 bases; junction bases lacking a gene match: 4. Including the terminal cysteine and phenylalanine, the CDR3 comprises 13 residues. Left in the record is the CDR3 DNA by itself, 39 bases read in frame from the first base. The source of this sequence is an adult who was a healthcare worker with PCR-confirmed SARS-CoV-2 infection or an uninfected control (not recorded which). The sequence is built from TRBV9 and TRBJ1-2; TRBD1 lines up with 8 middle nucleotides. Sequences were derived from whole blood, sampled at baseline. The CDR3 has the sequence CASSPDRGYGYTF. The DNA sequence reads TGTGCCAGCAGCCCTGACAGGGGTTATGGCTACACCTTC. This CDR3, with the reference TRBV9 and TRBJ1-2 proteins standing in past its ends, gives the full variable domain DSGVTQTPKHLITATGQRVTLRCSPRSGDLSVYWYQQSLDQGLQFLIQYYNGEERAKGNILERFSAQQFPDLHSELNLSSLELGDSALYFCASSPDRGYGYTFGSGTRLTVV.